The 25 T cell receptor beta chains presented below share a single source sample, sequenced in a study of blood T cell repertoires in COVID-19. Clones were read by immunoSEQ multiplex PCR, and TCRdb kept only the in-frame ones, dropping some. The data show about 54,000 clones, with more than 75% seen just once and about 7.8% held by the top ten. Sequenced sample: peripheral blood. These receptors all come from a man aged 50 to 60 with active COVID-19.

The chain combines TRBV20-1 with TRBJ2-1, with 9 bases lining up with TRBD1. Looked up from germline, CDR1 is DFQATT and CDR2 is SNEGSKA (reference sequence). The junction had 5 bases not matched to a gene; V was cut back by 3 bases and J by 2 bases. The CDR3 covers 15 residues. The CDR3 bases are TGCAGTGCTAGTGACAGGGGGAATACCTACAATGAGCAGTTCTTC. This encodes CSASDRGNTYNEQFF.

This clone appeared a few times. The chain joins TRBV19 to TRBJ1-1; TRBD1 aligns across 7 bases. The CDR3 covers 14 residues. Trimming removed 6 bases from V and 0 bases from J; junction bases left unmatched: 4. Germline V gene lookup returns CDR1 LNHDA and CDR2 SQIVND (reference sequence). The CDR3 coding sequence is TGTGCCAGTAGGATGGGACAGATGAACACTGAAGCTTTCTTT. It is translated as CASRMGQMNTEAFF.

The chain carries TRBV18 and TRBJ1-1; D might be TRBD1 (6 bases). V was trimmed by 3 bases and J by 3 bases, leaving 14 bases between them. The germline V gene has CDR1 KGHSH and CDR2 LQKENI. This CDR3 is built from 15 residues. Here the CDR3 reads CASSPGRGGDTEAFF. For the CDR3, the DNA is TGTGCCAGCTCACCTGGCAGGGGTGGGGACACTGAAGCTTTCTTT.

In nucleotides, the CDR3 is TGTGCCATCAGTGGACCGGGACAGGGGTCGGAAGGCTACACCTTC. It encodes CAISGPGQGSEGYTF. J is TRBJ1-2 and V is TRBV10-3; TRBD1 agrees at 10 bases. The CDR3 has 15 amino acids. The V gene's germline CDR1 is ENHRY and CDR2 SYGVKD. The junction had 10 bases not matched to a gene; V was cut back by 4 bases and J by 8 bases.

The chain links TRBV4-1 to TRBJ2-2, with 7 bases matching TRBD2. J gave up 1 base and V 3 bases, and 8 bases lay outside the gene matches. This CDR3 is built from 17 residues. The germline gives CDR1 MGHRA, CDR2 YSYEKL. The CDR3 coding sequence is TGCGCCAGCAGCCAGCTTGCGGGGGTTCAGAACACCGGGGAGCTGTTTTTT. It is translated as CASSQLAGVQNTGELFF.

The chain employs TRBV10-1 and TRBJ1-1; D unclear. This CDR3 spans 14 amino acids. The V end was cut by 10 bases, the J end by 6 bases, with 21 bases between. The germline gives CDR1 WNHNN, CDR2 SYGVQD (reference sequence). The CDR3 DNA follows: TGCGCCATCACCCGTACGCCGGGTATGGCTGAAGCTTTCTTT. This encodes CAITRTPGMAEAFF.

The rearrangement uses TRBV28 and TRBJ2-1; 7 bases match TRBD2. The V segment lost 5 bases and the J segment 7 bases; nucleotides outside the gene matches: 5. Germline CDR1 is MDHEN and CDR2 is SYDVKM. This CDR3 is 13 amino acids long. The CDR3 nucleotides are TGTGCCAGCAGTAGATGGGGGGGGAATGAGCAGTTCTTC. This gives the protein CASSRWGGNEQFF.

The CDR3 region has the DNA TGTGCCAGCAGCCTAGCGGACCCTAGCACAGATACGCAGTATTTT. Translating it yields CASSLADPSTDTQYF. J is TRBJ2-3 and V is TRBV27; 7 bases map to TRBD2. CDR3 length equals 15 residues. Germline V gives CDR1 MNHEY, CDR2 SMNVEV (reference sequence). Trimming removed 6 bases from V and 0 bases from J; junction bases left unmatched: 6.

This rearrangement joins TRBV25-1 to TRBJ2-2; TRBD2 matches 10 bases. Germline assignment: CDR1 MGHDK and CDR2 SYGVNS. V lost 4 bases and J lost 0; bases outside the gene matches: 2. CDR3 length: 16 residues. In DNA, the CDR3 is TGTGCCAGCAGTGGTCTAGCGGGGGCGAACACCGGGGAGCTGTTTTTT. This gives the protein CASSGLAGANTGELFF.

V usage is TRBV11-2 and J usage is TRBJ2-7, with a tentative D call TRBD2 (5 bases). Germline-derived CDR1 and CDR2 are SGHAT and FQNNGV. This CDR3 comprises 18 residues. Trimming shortened V by 5 bases and J by 3 bases, and 26 bases separated the two germline ends. The CDR3 protein is CASSAIGGPYTILYEQYF. CDR3 in DNA: TGTGCCAGCAGCGCAATAGGAGGCCCCTACACTATCCTCTACGAGCAGTACTTC.

The chain is built from TRBV7-2 and TRBJ1-3; tentative D call: TRBD1 (6 bases). The CDR3 totals 15 residues. CDR1 SGHTA and CDR2 FQGNSA come from the germline V gene. Trimming pared 5 bases from V and 7 bases from J, leaving 18 bases between. CDR3 nucleotide sequence: TGTGCCAGCAGCCGCGCACAGGGCGGGGGGAACACCATATATTTT. Its protein product is CASSRAQGGGNTIYF.

The V and J genes are TRBV5-1 and TRBJ1-1; tentatively, D is TRBD1 (5 bases). This CDR3 comprises 14 residues. V lost 0 bases and J 7 bases, leaving 13 bases between the germline ends. Per germline, CDR1 SGHRS and CDR2 YFSETQ. DNA of the CDR3: TGCGCCAGCAGCTTGGAGCAGGGTCGGGTTGAAGCTTTCTTT. Residues: CASSLEQGRVEAFF.

This chain links TRBV6-5 with TRBJ2-1, with D possibly matching TRBD2 (6 bases). CDR3 length equals 14 residues. Trimming took 5 bases from V and 7 from J, leaving 15 bases between them. In germline, CDR1 is MNHEY, CDR2 SVGAGI. The CDR3 bases are TGTGCCAGCAGTCCCGCGGGGCCACTAAATGAGCAGTTCTTC. Translated: CASSPAGPLNEQFF.

V is TRBV27 and J is TRBJ2-1; TRBD1 agrees at 7 bases. Germline V gene data show CDR1 as MNHEY and CDR2 as SMNVEV (reference sequence). This CDR3 spans 12 amino acids. J was trimmed by 5 bases and V by 8 bases; bases with no gene match: 3. Written as DNA, the CDR3 is TGTGCCAGCTTGCAGGGGGACAATGAGCAGTTCTTC. Protein product: CASLQGDNEQFF.

This clone was detected once. The chain is built from TRBV6-5 and TRBJ2-3, with a weak D call TRBD2 (6 bases). The ends were cut back, 6 bases at V and 4 bases at J, with 8 bases in the middle. The CDR3 runs to 12 residues. CDR1 is MNHEY and CDR2 is SVGAGI in the germline V gene. The CDR3 loop reads CASRRLADTQYF. The CDR3 DNA sequence: TGTGCCAGCAGAAGACTAGCAGATACGCAGTATTTT.

The J gene is TRBJ2-7, the V gene TRBV5-4; 7 bases match TRBD1. Germline CDR1 and CDR2: SGHNT and YYREEE (reference sequence). This CDR3 is 14 amino acids long. V was pared by 4 bases and J by 5 bases, with 9 bases of the junction left unmatched. The CDR3 nucleotides are TGTGCCAGCAGCCCCAGACAGGGTACGGACGAGCAGTACTTC. Amino acid sequence: CASSPRQGTDEQYF. Using reference TRBV5-4 and TRBJ2-7 for the parts outside the CDR3, the full variable domain is ETGVTQSPTHLIKTRGQQVTLRCSSQSGHNTVSWYQQALGQGPQFIFQYYREEENGRGNFPPRFSGLQFPNYSSELNVNALELDDSALYLCASSPRQGTDEQYFGPGTRLTVT.

This chain connects TRBV19 to TRBJ1-5, with TRBD1 matching over 9 bases. The CDR3 runs to 12 residues. V dropped 3 bases and J dropped 15; count of bases not matched to a gene: 6. Germline CDR1 and CDR2: LNHDA and SQIVND (reference sequence). The CDR3 region is CASSMGNRGPHF. CDR3 nucleotide sequence: TGTGCCAGTAGTATGGGGAACAGGGGGCCGCATTTT.

V usage is TRBV6-5 and J usage is TRBJ1-1; the match to TRBD1 covers 7 bases. V trimming: 2 bases; J trimming: 3 bases; junction bases outside the gene matches: 0. The CDR3 extends over 13 amino acids. Per germline, CDR1 MNHEY and CDR2 SVGAGI. This CDR3 is CASSYRGHTEAFF. The CDR3, as DNA: TGTGCCAGCAGTTACAGGGGGCACACTGAAGCTTTCTTT.

This clone was counted a single time. The rearrangement uses TRBV18 and TRBJ1-2; TRBD1 aligns across 10 bases. CDR1 and CDR2 from the germline V gene are KGHSH and LQKENI. J lost 3 bases, V lost 3 bases, and 13 bases had no gene match. The length of the CDR3 is 18 residues. The CDR3 is CASSPSVSTTGGYYGYTF. DNA for the CDR3: TGTGCCAGCTCACCTTCCGTTTCCACGACAGGGGGCTACTATGGCTACACCTTC.

This clone was seen only a few times. The chain has TRBV28 and TRBJ1-4; 8 bases align to TRBD1. This CDR3 is 15 amino acids long. CDR1 is MDHEN, CDR2 SYDVKM, per germline. V shed 2 bases, J shed 7 bases, and the junction held 6 bases outside the gene matches. The CDR3 nucleotides are TGTGCCAGCAGTTTACAACAGGGGGGGATTGAAAAACTGTTTTTT. This gives the protein CASSLQQGGIEKLFF.

The genes are TRBV2 and TRBJ1-6, with 7 bases fitting TRBD1. The germline V gene encodes CDR1 SNHLY and CDR2 FYNNEI. J was trimmed by 9 bases and V by 4 bases; bases with no gene match: 6. This CDR3 has 14 residues. The CDR3 coding sequence is TGTGCCAGCAGTGTGGAGGGGGCGAGTTCACCCCTCCACTTT. Its protein product is CASSVEGASSPLHF.

J is TRBJ2-3 and V is TRBV30, with 8 bases lining up with TRBD2. The CDR3 runs to 14 residues. Germline trimming cut 4 bases from V and 0 bases from J; bases unmatched to any gene: 3. Germline V gene data show CDR1 as GTSNPN and CDR2 as SVGIG (reference sequence). In DNA, the CDR3 is TGTGCCTGGAATATAGCGGGGAGCACAGATACGCAGTATTTT. Protein: CAWNIAGSTDTQYF.

The chain has TRBV5-6 and TRBJ2-7, with D possibly being TRBD1 (6 bases). The germline gives CDR1 SGHDT, CDR2 YYEEEE. This CDR3 has 13 residues. The V end lost 1 base, the J end lost 2 bases, and 7 bases lay between the germline ends. CDR3 nucleotides: TGTGCCAGCAGCTTGACAGGGACCTACGAGCAGTACTTC. Its protein product is CASSLTGTYEQYF.

This clone was seen once. The chain recombines TRBV3-1 (or the pseudogene TRBV3-2) with TRBJ2-5; 8 nucleotides agree with TRBD2. Germline V gives CDR1 LGHDT, CDR2 YNNKEL (reference sequence). The CDR3 sequence is 18 residues long. J was trimmed by 2 bases and V by 4 bases; bases with no gene match: 15. The CDR3 loop is CASSLGLATLNLQETQYF. CDR3 sequence (DNA): TGTGCCAGCAGCCTCGGACTAGCCACGCTTAACCTTCAAGAGACCCAGTACTTC.

This clone was observed once. CDR3 bases: TGTGCCAGCAGCTTAAGTTTGACAGGGGAATATCGGGAGACCCAGTACTTC. Its protein product is CASSLSLTGEYRETQYF. The chain joins TRBV11-2 to TRBJ2-5; 8 bases agree with TRBD1. Germline CDR1 reads SGHAT; CDR2 reads FQNNGV. After removal of 2 bases from V and 5 bases from J, the junction contained 13 bases not matched to a gene. This CDR3 spans 17 amino acids.